There are many counts of the clone carrying this T cell receptor beta chain. The antigen remains undetermined. Germline V gene lookup returns CDR1 SGHTA and CDR2 FQGNSA. The CDR3 runs to 14 residues. V dropped 4 bases and J dropped 4 bases, with 13 bases sitting between them. The data derive from a study of T-cell reconstitution after alpha-beta-depleted transplantation in children. A library of TCRbeta sequences, prepared with unique molecular identifiers, was generated. TCRdb reprocessed the PCR reads with MiXCR, giving one entry per CDR3 protein. The profile shows more than 15,000 distinct CDR3 sequences, around 5.1% of them singletons. The study, taken as a whole, reports: At the one-year point after transplant, T-cell counts and TCRbeta diversity were found to come mostly from T cells that had been newly produced. Reportedly, only several hundred clones from non-depleted graft cells drove alpha-beta T-cell counts at about two months. The origin of high day-60 TCRbeta diversity in some patients lay in surviving recipient T cells and thymic progenitors.

This TCR derives from a boy aged 5-17 years with acute lymphoblastic leukemia, due to receive a stem cell transplant. The specimen was PBMCs, collected before TCRalphabeta/CD19-depleted stem cell transplant. The genes are TRBV7-2 and TRBJ2-5; no clear D gene. The CDR3 nucleotides read TGTGCCAGCAGCTCTGCTGGCTTCGGAGAGACCCAGTACTTC. It is translated as CASSSAGFGETQYF.